This T cell receptor beta chain was sequenced during a study of radiation and T cells in renal cell carcinoma (TCRdb year 2020). As for the study more broadly: A total of some 51 samples underwent TCR beta sequencing, made up of approximately 26 tumors and about 27 peripheral blood samples. The last blood draw occurred 4 weeks after radiation, at the same time as nephrectomy. A total of 3.5 million to 4.5 million unique CDR3 nucleotide sequences, encoding 2,500,000 or so unique CDR3 amino acid sequences, were found across all 50 or so samples.

With respect to this clone: Its antigen remains undetermined. No clone much larger than this one lies a single base away; base qualities are absent.

The immunoSEQ kit was used, according to the manufacturer's recommendations, to generate TCR beta libraries from genomic DNA. Library preparation used a first multiplex PCR with proprietary primers, then a second PCR adding unique barcodes, with bead cleanups after each round. A positive control reaction and a negative control reaction, both provided in the kit, were run with every batch of samples. The final libraries were assessed on an Agilent 4200 TapeStation D1000 ScreenTape, pooled by volume, and quantified by qPCR. Sequencing was performed on an Illumina NextSeq500 with a MidOutput 150-cycle cartridge, and 156 Read1 and 15 Index1 cycles were run with kit custom primers. The pooled library was loaded at 0.75 to 1 pM, and roughly 20% PhiX control was spiked in. Concerning the study's data processing: Vendor-processed data were analyzed in R, and a clonotype was defined as all T cells sharing the same CDR3 nucleotide sequence. For clone abundance analyses, frequencies were normalized to the 10,000 most abundant clones per sample. Before analysis, public T cell clones were removed, and these numbered fewer than six per sample on average. An abundance difference of at least 32-fold between compartments was the criterion for calling clonotypes tumor-enriched or baseline blood-enriched. A beta-binomial differential abundance model was used to identify clonotypes that expanded or contracted between blood time points. The Baroni-Urbani and Buser coefficient was used to measure tumor-blood repertoire similarity, and groups were compared with two-tailed Wilcoxon tests in R. TCRdb limited this immuneACCESS table to in-frame rearrangements with V and J called. A share of clones is missing; checked studies link under half to unresolved V genes, and the rest is unexplained. The DNA gave D and trimming, while V, J and clone size come from that table. The sample records about 90,000 clones, approximately 86% of which are singletons. Together, the top ten hold roughly 10% of the sample.

Study-wide conclusions, independent of this receptor: An increase in top tumor clonotypes in blood was observed from baseline to 2 weeks post-radiation, followed by contraction by 4 weeks, which was taken to suggest transient expansion of tumor-resident clones. Changes in the blood repertoire were not tracked past 4 weeks after treatment. Because pretreatment tumor biopsies were not available, the baseline intratumoral presence of clonotypes could not be determined. The single-armed trial design could not address effects of radiation dose or scheduling on the TCR repertoire.

The time point label, as the study defines it: blood 4 weeks post-SBRT, at nephrectomy. Explained via the paper, the treatment or condition label denotes: 15 Gy SBRT to primary tumor, nephrectomy 4 weeks later. The samples were obtained from a clinical trial, where primary renal cell carcinomas were treated with 15 Gy stereotactic body radiation therapy and then removed by nephrectomy 4 weeks afterward. To track tumor-enriched clonotypes, serial peripheral blood was sampled from radiation-treated patients at baseline and at 2 weeks and 4 weeks after SBRT. All patients had renal cell carcinoma with clear cell pathology. Genomic DNA for TCR sequencing was prepared using the QIAamp DNA Blood Mini Kit (Qiagen). The analyses included only samples that passed all quality control checks. Inclusive of the bounding cysteine and phenylalanine, the CDR3 is 18 residues long. The sequence is cut down to CDR3 DNA, 54 bases in frame from base 1. V gives up 4 bases and J gives up 0 bases, and the segment between their germline ends measures 21 bases. CDR1 and CDR2 were assigned from the germline V gene as SGHRS and YFSETQ.

The starting material was blood, obtained from a patient whose treatment included radiotherapy and nephrectomy. The receptor chain draws on TRBV5-1 and TRBJ2-3; the D gene is possibly TRBD1, with 6 bases matching. The origin of this receptor is a man in his fifties or sixties with renal cell carcinoma. The nucleotide sequence is TGCGCCAGCAGCCCGGGAACAGGGTTGTTTGGTAGCACAGATACGCAGTATTTT. The resulting protein is CASSPGTGLFGSTDTQYF.